This T cell receptor (beta chain) was obtained from a study of T-cell reconstitution after alpha-beta-depleted transplantation in children (TCRdb year 2016). Study-wide context: Using TCR repertoire profiling, the study followed T-cell immune reconstitution in a quantitative way in children after TCRalphabeta/CD19-depleted allogeneic hematopoietic cell transplantation.

The table lists this clonotype with many counts. Its antigen is unknown. It has no much larger one-base neighbor in the sample; base qualities were not kept. As encoded in the germline V gene, CDR1 is ENHRY while CDR2 is SYGVKD. Trimming at the junction amounts to 2 bases on V and 5 bases on J, and the germline ends lie 14 bases apart. The CDR3 sequence holds 15 residues, the cysteine and phenylalanine included. Left in the record is the CDR3 DNA by itself, 45 bases read in frame from the first base. The sample's treatment or condition, from its label and the paper: allogeneic hematopoietic cell transplantation with graft depleted of TCRalphabeta T cells and CD19 B cells. Transplant recipients were children who received TCRalphabeta/CD19-depleted allogeneic hematopoietic cell grafts. Paper-wide results and their limitations: Over the following months the frequencies of hyperexpanded clones went down, and after one year T-cell counts and TCRbeta diversity were mostly credited to newly produced T cells. In some patients, the high TCRbeta diversity seen at day 60 was put down to recipient T cells and intrathymic progenitors that had survived conditioning. About two months after transplant, the apparently early recovery of alphabetaT-cell counts reportedly depended on just several hundred clones that had expanded rapidly and came from non-depleted graft cells.

Library method: PCR. Sequencing used an Illumina HiSeq 2500. Molecular barcoding was employed in the preparation of TCR libraries, with unique molecular identifiers being used to normalize TCRbeta repertoire quantification. TCRdb itself trimmed the public reads at Q25 with fastp, ran MiXCR and retained productive beta chains. When rows share a CDR3 protein, they turn into one entry using the most common DNA and genes. This sample is represented by 250,000 or so distinct CDR3 sequences; around 7.8% of them were singletons. The ten top clones hold roughly 5.8% of the sample. This material consisted of PBMCs, mostly from graft donor cells, taken 180 days after TCRalphabeta/CD19-depleted stem cell transplant. This clonotype was sampled from a male patient between 10 and 17 years old who had a stem cell transplant for acute lymphoblastic leukemia, so the T cells may come from the graft donor. The receptor chain draws on TRBV10-3 and TRBJ2-3; too little of a D gene remains to name it. The CDR3 region: CAISERRFQQDTQYF. Here is the DNA: TGTGCCATCAGTGAGCGACGGTTCCAGCAAGATACGCAGTATTTT.